One and the same sample provided the 20 T cell receptor beta chains below, sequenced in a study of blood T cell repertoires in COVID-19. Produced via immunoSEQ multiplex PCR; TCRdb's table is partial and in-frame only. The sample yields 150,000 to 200,000 clones, almost 90% seen once. The sequencing sample was made of peripheral blood. These receptor sequences come from a man aged 50-60 years with acute or convalescent COVID-19.

The chain joins TRBV3-1 (or the pseudogene TRBV3-2) to TRBJ1-2; a possible D gene is TRBD1 (6 bases). Trimming cost V 4 bases and J 4 bases, with 13 bases left between them. The CDR3 has 14 amino acids. From germline, CDR1 is LGHDT and CDR2 YNNKEL (reference sequence). The CDR3 sequence: CASSPAGGLYGYTF. For the CDR3, the DNA is TGTGCCAGCAGCCCGGCGGGGGGGCTCTATGGCTACACCTTC.

V gene TRBV20-1 combines with J gene TRBJ2-7, with a tentative D call TRBD2 (6 bases). Deletions cut 8 bases from V and 7 bases from J, with 12 bases between. The CDR3 consists of 10 residues. CDR1 DFQATT and CDR2 SNEGSKA come from the germline V gene (reference sequence). The CDR3, as DNA: TGCAGTCTCAAAGCGGGTGAGCAGTACTTC. The encoded protein is CSLKAGEQYF.

About this clone itself: A much bigger clone sits one base away, suggesting this may be a read error. The chain uses TRBV24-1 and TRBJ2-2, with 8 bases matching TRBD1. This CDR3 comprises 16 residues. In germline, CDR1 is KGHDR, CDR2 SFDVKD. J lost 1 base, V lost 2 bases, and 2 bases had no gene match. CDR3 in amino acids: CATSDSGTGNTGELFF. In nucleotides, the CDR3 is TGTGCCACCAGTGATTCCGGGACAGGGAACACCGGGGAGCTGTTTTTT.

This clone was detected only once. The rearrangement joins TRBV28 to TRBJ2-1; D gene uncertain. CDR3 length: 13 residues. Germline CDR1 reads MDHEN; CDR2 reads SYDVKM. Trimming removed 9 bases from V and 3 bases from J, with 12 bases in between. CDR3: CASHNVLYNEQFF. The CDR3 DNA is TGTGCCAGTCACAATGTTCTCTACAATGAGCAGTTCTTC.

V is TRBV2 and J is TRBJ1-1; tentatively, D is TRBD1 (5 bases). The CDR3 length is 14 residues. Germline V gene sequence: CDR1 SNHLY, CDR2 FYNNEI. Trimming took off 6 bases at V and 0 bases at J, with 11 bases between the two ends. Written as DNA, the CDR3 is TGTGCCAGCAGCGGGGACTTTCTGAACACTGAAGCTTTCTTT. Amino acid sequence: CASSGDFLNTEAFF.

This sequence joins TRBV19 and TRBJ2-1, with 10 bases aligning to TRBD2. CDR3 length: 15 residues. CDR1 and CDR2 from the germline V gene are LNHDA and SQIVND (reference sequence). The V segment lost 3 bases and the J segment 6 bases; nucleotides outside the gene matches: 5. The CDR3 is CASSILAGVGNEQFF. DNA for the CDR3: TGTGCCAGTAGTATCCTAGCGGGAGTCGGCAATGAGCAGTTCTTC.

The rearrangement joins TRBV3-1 (or the pseudogene TRBV3-2) to TRBJ2-5, with TRBD2 as a possible D gene (5 bases). V lost 8 bases and J 7 bases, leaving 17 bases between the germline ends. The length of the CDR3 is 13 residues. Germline V lookup: CDR1 LGHDT, CDR2 YNNKEL (reference sequence). This CDR3 reads CASEDYGTGTQYF. The CDR3 coding sequence is TGTGCCAGCGAAGACTACGGTACGGGGACCCAGTACTTC.

The genes are TRBV27 and TRBJ2-6; perhaps TRBD2 as D (5 bases). Germline assignment: CDR1 MNHEY and CDR2 SMNVEV (reference sequence). CDR3 length equals 17 residues. Trimming removed 0 bases from V and 1 base from J, with 10 bases in between. The CDR3, as DNA: TGTGCCAGCAGTTTATCCGGACGGGGATCTGGGGCCAACGTCCTGACTTTC. It is translated as CASSLSGRGSGANVLTF. Full variable domain (remainder filled in from reference TRBV27 and TRBJ2-6): EAQVTQNPRYLITVTGKKLTVTCSQNMNHEYMSWYRQDPGLGLRQIYYSMNVEVTDKGDVPEGYKVSRKEKRNFPLILESPSPNQTSLYFCASSLSGRGSGANVLTFGAGSRLTVL.

The gene calls are TRBV10-2 and TRBJ2-1; 10 bases align to TRBD2. CDR3 size: 16 residues. Germline CDR1 is WSHSY and CDR2 is SAAADI. The V and J ends lost 0 bases and 5 bases, in that order; junction bases with no gene match: 4. This CDR3 reads CASSESRTSGNNEQFF. In DNA, the CDR3 is TGCGCCAGCAGTGAGTCGAGGACTAGCGGAAACAATGAGCAGTTCTTC.

This clone appeared a single time. The V call is TRBV6-2 or TRBV6-3, the J call TRBJ2-1; D not resolved. The germline V gene encodes CDR1 MNHEY and CDR2 SVGEGT. The CDR3 loop spans 14 amino acids. V gave up 4 bases and J gave up 6 bases, with 13 bases separating them. The CDR3 DNA reads as TGTGCCAGCAGTTTGGGCATTGATTCCAATGAGCAGTTCTTC. Residues: CASSLGIDSNEQFF.

The chain recombines TRBV14 with TRBJ2-1, with TRBD1 matching over 8 bases. The CDR3 is made up of 17 amino acids. J gave up 4 bases and V 2 bases, and 10 bases lay outside the gene matches. Per germline, CDR1 SGHDN and CDR2 FVKESK. The CDR3 sequence: CASSQRTGSLEYNEQFF. The DNA for the CDR3 is TGTGCCAGCAGCCAACGGACAGGGTCGTTAGAATACAATGAGCAGTTCTTC.

The chain combines TRBV11-2 with TRBJ2-4, with a tentative D call TRBD1 (6 bases). CDR3 length: 16 amino acids. Deletions cut 1 base from V and 8 bases from J, with 18 bases between. Germline V gene sequence: CDR1 SGHAT, CDR2 FQNNGV. CDR3 nucleotides: TGTGCCAGCAGCTTAGTTTCAGGGGCCGTACGAGACATTCAGTACTTC. Translating it yields CASSLVSGAVRDIQYF.

J is TRBJ2-7 and V is TRBV7-9; D not resolved. Looked up from germline, CDR1 is SEHNR and CDR2 is FQNEAQ (reference sequence). The V end was cut by 3 bases, the J end by 5 bases, with 8 bases between. This CDR3 region has 12 residues. The CDR3 loop is CASSFTGHEQYV. CDR3 in DNA: TGTGCCAGCAGCTTTACGGGTCACGAGCAGTACGTC.

The chain has TRBV10-3 and TRBJ2-1, with D possibly being TRBD2 (5 bases). The ends were cut back, 10 bases at V and 7 bases at J, with 11 bases in the middle. CDR1 is ENHRY and CDR2 is SYGVKD in the germline V gene. The CDR3 contains 11 residues. The CDR3 spells CATQGGNEQFF. In nucleotides, the CDR3 is TGTGCCACCCAAGGAGGTAATGAGCAGTTCTTC.

The chain is built from TRBV28 and TRBJ2-7; a weak D match, TRBD2 (6 bases). Trimming pared 6 bases from V and 2 bases from J, leaving 8 bases between. The CDR3 is made up of 12 amino acids. Germline V gene lookup returns CDR1 MDHEN and CDR2 SYDVKM. The CDR3 loop reads CASRLAAYEQYF. In DNA, the CDR3 is TGTGCCAGCAGGTTAGCGGCCTACGAGCAGTACTTC.

The chain couples TRBV7-2 to TRBJ2-3; 11 nucleotides line up with TRBD2. Germline CDR1 and CDR2: SGHTA and FQGNSA. The CDR3 spans 17 residues. Trimming took 5 bases from V and 3 from J; bases not matched to a gene: 10. Written as DNA, the CDR3 is TGTGCCAGCAGCGACATAGCGGGGGGGCTGGAGACAGATACGCAGTATTTT. The encoded protein is CASSDIAGGLETDTQYF.

This rearrangement joins TRBV6-2 or TRBV6-3 to TRBJ1-2, with TRBD1 matching over 9 bases. The germline gives CDR1 MNHEY, CDR2 SVGEGT. V was pared by 5 bases and J by 4 bases, with 8 bases of the junction left unmatched. The CDR3 has 15 amino acids. CDR3 DNA: TGTGCCAGCAGTCTCGACAGGGGGAGTATCTATGGCTACACCTTC. This codes for CASSLDRGSIYGYTF.

This chain links TRBV6-6 with TRBJ2-1, with 12 bases identical to TRBD2. Germline V gene sequence: CDR1 MNHNY, CDR2 SVGAGI (reference sequence). This CDR3 has 19 amino acids. J gave up 5 bases and V 5 bases, and 16 bases lay outside the gene matches. CDR3 nucleotides: TGTGCCAGCAGTCTCACCCACCCTCTTCGACTAGCGGGAGACAATGAGCAGTTCTTC. Protein sequence: CASSLTHPLRLAGDNEQFF.

The V and J genes are TRBV19 and TRBJ1-2; TRBD1 aligns across 8 bases. This CDR3 is 14 amino acids long. Per the germline V gene, CDR1 is LNHDA and CDR2 is SQIVND (reference sequence). The V gene end was trimmed by 5 bases and the J gene end by 8 bases; junction bases not matched to a gene: 10. The CDR3 nucleotides are TGTGCCAGTAGTTTCGAGGACAGGGTCGGAGGCTACACCTTC. This translates into CASSFEDRVGGYTF.

V gene TRBV4-1 combines with J gene TRBJ2-5; 8 nucleotides align to TRBD1. The CDR3 contains 16 residues. The J segment lost 4 bases and the V segment lost 1 base, leaving 8 bases of the junction unmatched. CDR1 is MGHRA, CDR2 YSYEKL, per germline. CDR3 sequence: CASSQVIGTGSETQYF. The CDR3 bases are TGCGCCAGCAGCCAAGTTATTGGGACAGGTTCAGAGACCCAGTACTTC.